A selection of T cell receptor beta chains follows, all from one sample in a study of blood T cell repertoires in COVID-19. The method was immunoSEQ multiplex PCR; TCRdb's version includes in-frame clones alone and lacks a portion of them. The data hold hundreds of thousands of clones, with around 90% observed a single time. The material sequenced was peripheral blood. The origin of the receptors is a man at least 80 years old with acute or convalescent COVID-19. Both conserved end residues are part of each CDR3. A D gene is named only where the DNA matches it firmly. Expanded clones are given a class, and other clones once, few, many or no size at all.

J: TRBJ2-1
size: few
V: TRBV7-8
D: TRBD2
DNA: TGTGCCAGCAGCCGAGGGGCTAGCGGGTTAAGCTCCTACAATGAGCAGTTCTTC
CDR3: CASSRGASGLSSYNEQFF

J: TRBJ1-1
size: .
V: TRBV9
D: .
DNA: TGTGCCAGCAGCCCGAGGGGGACCTTGAACACTGAAGCTTTCTTT
CDR3: CASSPRGTLNTEAFF

J: TRBJ1-5
size: .
V: TRBV7-3
D: .
DNA: TGTGCCAGCAGTCCTTGTATTCCCCAGCATTTT
CDR3: CASSPCIPQHF

J: TRBJ2-2
size: .
V: TRBV6-5
D: .
DNA: TGTGCCAGCAGTTACCGCCAGGGGGGTACCGGGGAGCTGTTTTTT
CDR3: CASSYRQGGTGELFF

J: TRBJ1-1
size: .
V: TRBV21-1
D: .
DNA: TGTGCCAGCAGCACTGACCGGGACAGGAACACTGAAGCTTTCTTT
CDR3: CASSTDRDRNTEAFF

J: TRBJ1-4
size: .
V: TRBV4-1
D: .
DNA: TGCGCCAGCAGCCACGAGAAAGGGGGAAGCAACGAAAAACTGTTTTTT
CDR3: CASSHEKGGSNEKLFF

J: TRBJ2-5
size: .
V: TRBV2
D: .
DNA: TGTGCCAGCAGTGAACGAGGCTCACTAGGGACCCAGTACTTC
CDR3: CASSERGSLGTQYF

J: TRBJ2-1
size: .
V: TRBV18
D: .
DNA: TGTGCCAGCTCACCTCCCGGGGCCACAGGGATAGGGAACAATGAGCAGTTCTTC
CDR3: CASSPPGATGIGNNEQFF

J: TRBJ2-3
size: once
V: TRBV5-5
D: TRBD2
DNA: TGTGCCAGCAGCTCGGGACTAGCGGGGGCGGCGGATACGCAGTATTTT
CDR3: CASSSGLAGAADTQYF

J: TRBJ2-5
size: .
V: TRBV11-1
D: TRBD2
DNA: TGTGCCAGCAGCCGCGGGAGGGCACAAGAGACCCAGTACTTC
CDR3: CASSRGRAQETQYF

J: TRBJ1-2
size: once
V: TRBV11-2
D: .
DNA: TGTGCCAGCAGCTTAGAGGGGTCAGGGGCGTTAATGTATGGCTACACCTTC
CDR3: CASSLEGSGALMYGYTF

J: TRBJ1-5
size: .
V: TRBV2
D: TRBD1
DNA: TGTGCCAGCTGCAAAGAGGGGGCAATCAGTTCTCAGCCCCAGCATTTT
CDR3: CASCKEGAISSQPQHF

J: TRBJ1-2
size: few
V: TRBV5-4
D: .
DNA: TGTGCCAGCAGCGTTGAGGGGGGGGCTAACTATGGCTACACCTTC
CDR3: CASSVEGGANYGYTF

J: TRBJ2-1
size: .
V: TRBV24-1
D: .
DNA: TGTGCCACCAGGTCGACCCCTCTCCTAGGGAGCCAGGACAATGAGCAGTTCTTC
CDR3: CATRSTPLLGSQDNEQFF

J: TRBJ2-7
size: once
V: TRBV19
D: TRBD2
DNA: TGTGCCAGTAAGCTCGGGACTAGCGGAGACTACGAGCAGTACTTC
CDR3: CASKLGTSGDYEQYF

J: TRBJ2-7
size: .
V: TRBV7-2
D: TRBD2
DNA: TGTGCCAGCAGCTCGCAGACTAGCGGGTTTTTCTACGAGCAGTACTTC
CDR3: CASSSQTSGFFYEQYF

J: TRBJ1-6
size: .
V: TRBV18
D: .
DNA: TGTGCCAGCTCACCACGGAGGGATAATAATTCACCCCTCCACTTT
CDR3: CASSPRRDNNSPLHF

J: TRBJ2-5
size: .
V: TRBV4-1
D: TRBD2
DNA: TGCGCCAGCAGCCAATTCGGACTAGCGCGAGGCGAGACCCAGTACTTC
CDR3: CASSQFGLARGETQYF

J: TRBJ1-1
size: once
V: TRBV3-1/TRBV3-2
D: .
DNA: TGTGCCAGCAGCCAGGCAGGGGCGGGTACTGAAGCTTTCTTT
CDR3: CASSQAGAGTEAFF

J: TRBJ2-2
size: once
V: TRBV5-6
D: .
DNA: TGTGCCAGCAGCTTGAGTCACGCGGTGAACACCGGGGAGCTGTTTTTT
CDR3: CASSLSHAVNTGELFF

J: TRBJ2-7
size: few
V: TRBV7-2
D: .
DNA: TGTGCCAGCAGCGCAGCCCCCAGCGTCCCCTACGAGCAGTACTTC
CDR3: CASSAAPSVPYEQYF

J: TRBJ1-4
size: .
V: TRBV6-2/TRBV6-3
D: TRBD1
DNA: TGTGCCAGCAGTCCCAACAGGGGGCGAACCCTTAATGAAAAACTGTTTTTT
CDR3: CASSPNRGRTLNEKLFF

J: TRBJ2-5
size: .
V: TRBV5-1
D: TRBD1
DNA: TGCGCCAGTTTACCGGGACAGGTCCTCGATGTGTACGAGACCCAGTACTTC
CDR3: CASLPGQVLDVYETQYF

J: TRBJ2-5
size: .
V: TRBV19
D: .
DNA: TGTGCCAGTAGACAGGGGGGGGGAGAGACCCAGTACTTC
CDR3: CASRQGGGETQYF

J: TRBJ2-7
size: .
V: TRBV11-2
D: .
DNA: TGTGCCAGCAGCCCCGTTTCACTAGGCTCCTACGAGCAGTACTTC
CDR3: CASSPVSLGSYEQYF

J: TRBJ2-2
size: .
V: TRBV2
D: TRBD2
DNA: TGTGCCAGCAGCCTACTGACTAGCGGGGGCGGGGAGCTGTTTTTT
CDR3: CASSLLTSGGGELFF

J: TRBJ2-3
size: .
V: TRBV5-8
D: TRBD2
DNA: TGTGCCAGCAGCTGGGGGGGGGTGACAGATACGCAGTATTTT
CDR3: CASSWGGVTDTQYF

J: TRBJ2-5
size: .
V: TRBV11-2
D: .
DNA: TGTGCCAGCAGCTTAAGGTGGGAGCCCCAAGAGACCCAGTACTTC
CDR3: CASSLRWEPQETQYF

J: TRBJ2-1
size: .
V: TRBV29-1
D: .
DNA: TGCAGCGTCACCCTCGTCGCTACTGAGCAGTTCTTC
CDR3: CSVTLVATEQFF

J: TRBJ1-2
size: .
V: TRBV7-2
D: .
DNA: TGTGCCAGCAGCCCAAATTCAGGAATCCTTAACTATGGCTACACCTTC
CDR3: CASSPNSGILNYGYTF

J: TRBJ2-5
size: .
V: TRBV13
D: TRBD1
DNA: TGTGCCAGCAGCCGCAAAGGGGGCGCGGGAGAGACCCAGTACTTC
CDR3: CASSRKGGAGETQYF

J: TRBJ2-1
size: .
V: TRBV27
D: .
DNA: TGTGCCAGCAGTTTATCCCCGCAGGCCTACAATGAGCAGTTCTTC
CDR3: CASSLSPQAYNEQFF

J: TRBJ1-5
size: .
V: TRBV7-2
D: .
DNA: TGTGCCAGCAGCCTAAACAATCAGCCCCAGCATTTT
CDR3: CASSLNNQPQHF

J: TRBJ1-5
size: few
V: TRBV7-9
D: .
DNA: TGTGCCAGCAGCTTAGAAGGGGGTGGCAATCAGCCCCAGCATTTT
CDR3: CASSLEGGGNQPQHF

J: TRBJ2-5
size: few
V: TRBV4-2
D: TRBD2
DNA: TGTGCCAGCAGCCAAGAGCTAGCGGGTAAAGAGACCCAGTACTTC
CDR3: CASSQELAGKETQYF

J: TRBJ2-5
size: .
V: TRBV3-1/TRBV3-2
D: TRBD1
DNA: TGTGCCAGCAGCCCCTGGGGGTCGACAGGGCAAGCCGAGACCCAGTACTTC
CDR3: CASSPWGSTGQAETQYF

J: TRBJ2-7
size: .
V: TRBV28
D: .
DNA: TGTGCCAGCAGTTTCATTTTCTACGAGCAGTACTTC
CDR3: CASSFIFYEQYF

J: TRBJ2-7
size: .
V: TRBV5-1
D: TRBD1
DNA: TGCGCCAGCAGCTCCGGGACAGGGTCCTACGAGCAGTACTTC
CDR3: CASSSGTGSYEQYF

J: TRBJ1-2
size: .
V: TRBV7-2
D: .
DNA: TGTGCCAGCAGCTTAGTAGTGTCCTCAAACTATGGCTACACCTTC
CDR3: CASSLVVSSNYGYTF

J: TRBJ1-2
size: .
V: TRBV27
D: TRBD1
DNA: TGTGCCAGCAGTTATAACAGGGGGCAGGGCCCGGTAGATGGCTACACCTTC
CDR3: CASSYNRGQGPVDGYTF